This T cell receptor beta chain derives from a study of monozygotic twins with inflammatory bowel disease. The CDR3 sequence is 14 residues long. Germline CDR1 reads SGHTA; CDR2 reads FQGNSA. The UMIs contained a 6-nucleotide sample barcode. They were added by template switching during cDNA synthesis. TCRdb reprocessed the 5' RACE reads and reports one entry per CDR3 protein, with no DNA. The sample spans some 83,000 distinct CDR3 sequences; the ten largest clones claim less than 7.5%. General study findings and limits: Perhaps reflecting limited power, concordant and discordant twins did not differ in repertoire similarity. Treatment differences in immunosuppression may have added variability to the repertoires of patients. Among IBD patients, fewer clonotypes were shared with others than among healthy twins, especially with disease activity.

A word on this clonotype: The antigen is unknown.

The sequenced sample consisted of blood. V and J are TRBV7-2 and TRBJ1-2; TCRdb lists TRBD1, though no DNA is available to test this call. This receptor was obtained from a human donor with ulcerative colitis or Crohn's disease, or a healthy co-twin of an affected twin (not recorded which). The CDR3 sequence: CASSLNREVGGYTF.